Sequencing of this T cell receptor (beta chain) was carried out in a study of cytomegalovirus exposure and HLA in healthy donors. Per the germline V gene, CDR1 is ENHRY and CDR2 is SYGVKD. The CDR3 has 14 residues. V lost 4 bases and J lost 2; bases outside the gene matches: 5. It was with 60 Vbeta and 13 Jbeta primers that the PCR ran. Clones were sequenced by immunoSEQ multiplex PCR, and TCRdb holds only the in-frame ones, with some missing. This sample has some 110,000 clones, with about two thirds found just once. This receptor was obtained from a man aged 25 to 40 in good health and CMV-seropositive. The chain is built from TRBV10-3 and TRBJ2-7, with 7 nucleotides matching TRBD2. Sequencing used PBMCs. The DNA of the CDR3 is TGTGCCATCAGTGGAACTAGCGTTGCCTACGAGCAGTACGTC. Protein product: CAISGTSVAYEQYV.